This T cell receptor beta chain was sequenced during a study of blood T cell repertoires in COVID-19 (dated by TCRdb to 2019 to 2021). General notes on the study: Samples covering the acute and convalescent phases of COVID-19 were provided by collaborators in the United States, Italy and Spain. A freely available public database, intended as a resource for researchers studying the immune response to SARS-CoV-2, is where the repertoires were released. The dataset comprised deeply sampled blood TCRbeta repertoires from subjects exposed to, actively infected with, or recovered from COVID-19. Where available, HLA class I and class II types were obtained from metadata supplied by the sample provider rather than from assay-based typing. Samples came from the ongoing ImmuneRACE study (first 160 participants) plus 1,254 subjects from 6 global collaborators. The prospective study material was composed of cDNA or gDNA derived from T cells, B-cell-depleted T cells, or PBMCs. Sample metadata almost always included a de-identified subject ID, COVID-19 status, age in years and sex.

About this clone itself: The antigen this receptor binds is unknown. Per-base quality was not reported, and no clone a single base away is much larger than it.

Participants in the prospective study were aged roughly 18 to 100 years, lived in over 20 United States geographic areas, and enrolled through a virtual design. In the prospective study, cohorts were assigned on the basis of participant-reported clinical history obtained from a screening survey and a study questionnaire. In the prospective study, whole blood, serum and a nasopharyngeal or oropharyngeal swab were collected from each participant by mobile phlebotomists. Over a roughly two-month period, participants in the prospective study had the option of providing additional blood draws and questionnaires. Blood samples from the prospective study were shipped frozen or at room temperature prior to DNA extraction. What the research found in general, with its limitations: Clinical and demographic metadata were provided uncurated, with the amount varying by source and participant.

TCRbeta CDR3 regions were amplified from genomic DNA by means of the immunoSEQ Assay, a bias-controlled multiplex PCR. The paper's processing steps were these. The number of nucleated cells in each sample was estimated from the amplification of reference gene primers within the assay. To quantify the absolute abundance of each unique TCRbeta CDR3 rearrangement, sequence reads were collapsed and filtered. For each sample, productive Simpson clonality was calculated as the square root of Simpson's diversity index across productive rearrangements. This is the immuneACCESS table as TCRdb keeps it, with only in-frame sequences that have V and J called. A part of the clones is gone; compared with another copy, unresolved V genes explain less than half, and the rest is unexplained. The V and J calls and clone size were taken over from that table, and D and trimming were inferred from the DNA. The sample table contains about 210,000 clones; only one count was recorded for roughly 87% of them. The ten largest make up 10% of the sample.

The clonotype was recovered from a man younger than 35 with acute COVID-19. Sequencing was performed on PBMCs or T cells enriched from blood (not recorded which).

The bases are TGTGCCAGCAGCGTAGCGGGAGGGCCCACCGAGCAGTACTTC. The translation is CASSVAGGPTEQYF. The chain is made from TRBV5-6 and TRBJ2-7; the junction holds 11 bases that match TRBD2. CDR1 and CDR2 are read off the germline V gene as SGHDT and YYEEEE. After removal of 4 bases from V and 6 bases from J, the junction retains 6 bases not matched to a gene. CDR3 length: 14 amino acids, cysteine to phenylalanine. Here the CDR3 DNA is all that survives: 42 bases in frame from base 1.